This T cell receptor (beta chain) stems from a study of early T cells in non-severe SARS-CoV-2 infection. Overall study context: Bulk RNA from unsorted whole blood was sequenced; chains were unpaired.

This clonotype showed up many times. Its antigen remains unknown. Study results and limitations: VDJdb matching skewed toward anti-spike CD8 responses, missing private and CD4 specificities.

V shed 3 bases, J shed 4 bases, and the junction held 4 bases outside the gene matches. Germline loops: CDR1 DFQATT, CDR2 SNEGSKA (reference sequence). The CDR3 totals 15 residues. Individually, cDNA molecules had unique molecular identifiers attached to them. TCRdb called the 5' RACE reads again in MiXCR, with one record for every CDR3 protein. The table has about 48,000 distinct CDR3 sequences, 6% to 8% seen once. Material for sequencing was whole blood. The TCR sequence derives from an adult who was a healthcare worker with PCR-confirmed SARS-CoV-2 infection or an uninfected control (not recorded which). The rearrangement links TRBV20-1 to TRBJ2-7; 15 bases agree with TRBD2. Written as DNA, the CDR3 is TGCAGTGCTAGCCCCGGGACTAGCGGGAGGTACGAGCAGTACTTC. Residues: CSASPGTSGRYEQYF.